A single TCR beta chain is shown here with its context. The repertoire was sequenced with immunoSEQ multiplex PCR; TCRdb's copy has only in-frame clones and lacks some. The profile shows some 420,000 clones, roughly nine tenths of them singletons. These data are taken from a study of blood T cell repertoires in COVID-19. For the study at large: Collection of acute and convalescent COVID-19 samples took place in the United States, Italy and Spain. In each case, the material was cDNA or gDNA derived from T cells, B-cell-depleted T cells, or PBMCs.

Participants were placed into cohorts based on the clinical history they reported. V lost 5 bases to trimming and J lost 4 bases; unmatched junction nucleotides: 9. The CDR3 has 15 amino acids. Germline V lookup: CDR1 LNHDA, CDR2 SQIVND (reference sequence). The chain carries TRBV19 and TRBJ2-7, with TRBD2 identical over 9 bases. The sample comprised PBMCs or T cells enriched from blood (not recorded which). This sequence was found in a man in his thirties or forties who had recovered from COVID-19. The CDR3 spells CASSPRLAVEYEQYF. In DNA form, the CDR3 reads TGTGCCAGTAGTCCCCGACTAGCGGTAGAGTACGAGCAGTACTTC.